This is a list of T cell receptor beta chains from one sample in a study of shared clonotypes between healthy human individuals. Profiling relied on immunoSEQ multiplex PCR, and the TCRdb table lists in-frame clones only, not all of them. The sample includes 2.3 million or so clones, just over 90% seen only once; the top ten take about 0.39%. The source material was naive CD4+ T cells from PBMCs. The receptors were gathered from a man between 18 and 35 years old in good health. Some clones in this sample may be carry-over from other donors' samples. Both conserved end residues are part of each CDR3. Fields, in order: V gene, J gene, D gene, clone size, CDR3 protein, CDR3 DNA. The D gene is left open where the match is weak. Size tells how often a clone was seen (once, few, many) or the class of an expanded clone, and some rows leave it out.

V: TRBV4-1; J: TRBJ2-2; D: -; size: -; CDR3: CASSQPRARPGELFF; DNA: TGCGCCAGCAGCCAACCCCGGGCCCGCCCCGGGGAGCTGTTTTTT
V: TRBV11-2; J: TRBJ2-3; D: -; size: few; CDR3: CASSLDRAVVDTQYF; DNA: TGTGCCAGCAGCTTAGATCGGGCGGTCGTGGATACGCAGTATTTT
V: TRBV29-1; J: TRBJ1-1; D: -; size: -; CDR3: CSAEEDTEAFF; DNA: TGCAGCGCGGAAGAGGACACTGAAGCTTTCTTT
V: TRBV18; J: TRBJ2-5; D: -; size: -; CDR3: CASSQGSAEETQYF; DNA: TGTGCCAGCTCACAGGGGTCCGCAGAAGAGACCCAGTACTTC
V: TRBV18; J: TRBJ2-1; D: -; size: -; CDR3: CASTLTGVGNQFF; DNA: TGTGCCAGCACTTTAACCGGAGTGGGTAACCAGTTCTTC
V: TRBV28; J: TRBJ2-2; D: -; size: -; CDR3: CASSSPDIPGELFF; DNA: TGTGCCAGCAGCTCCCCTGATATCCCCGGGGAGCTGTTTTTT
V: TRBV6-5; J: TRBJ2-7; D: -; size: -; CDR3: CASSGGPYEQYF; DNA: TGTGCCAGCAGTGGAGGGCCATACGAGCAGTACTTC
V: TRBV7-2; J: TRBJ2-1; D: -; size: -; CDR3: CASSLNNYIWDEQFF; DNA: TGTGCCAGCAGCTTAAACAACTATATTTGGGATGAGCAGTTCTTC
V: TRBV9; J: TRBJ1-2; D: -; size: -; CDR3: CASSAERLGGYTF; DNA: TGTGCCAGCAGCGCCGAGAGACTGGGGGGCTACACCTTC
V: TRBV5-1; J: TRBJ1-1; D: -; size: -; CDR3: CASRPDIGSEAFF; DNA: TGCGCCAGCAGACCGGACATAGGCTCTGAAGCTTTCTTT
V: TRBV5-4; J: TRBJ1-1; D: -; size: -; CDR3: CASSPGVGANTEAFF; DNA: TGTGCCAGCAGCCCTGGGGTGGGGGCGAACACTGAAGCTTTCTTT
V: TRBV6-5; J: TRBJ1-1; D: -; size: -; CDR3: CASAYEGGMNTEAFF; DNA: TGTGCCAGCGCCTACGAAGGGGGGATGAACACTGAAGCTTTCTTT
V: TRBV4-1; J: TRBJ2-7; D: -; size: -; CDR3: CASTPLAYEQYF; DNA: TGCGCCAGCACCCCCCTCGCTTACGAGCAGTACTTC
V: TRBV30; J: TRBJ1-1; D: -; size: -; CDR3: CAWSVSRVNTEAFF; DNA: TGTGCCTGGAGTGTATCCCGAGTAAACACTGAAGCTTTCTTT
V: TRBV5-5; J: TRBJ2-1; D: TRBD2; size: -; CDR3: CASSFLAGTSYNEQFF; DNA: TGTGCCAGCAGCTTCCTAGCGGGGACCTCCTACAATGAGCAGTTCTTC
V: TRBV9; J: TRBJ2-1; D: TRBD2; size: -; CDR3: CASSDTGTSGGNEQFF; DNA: TGTGCCAGCAGCGACACCGGGACTAGCGGGGGCAATGAGCAGTTCTTC
V: TRBV29-1; J: TRBJ1-1; D: -; size: -; CDR3: CSVVRGRGAFF; DNA: TGCAGCGTTGTTCGAGGGAGGGGAGCTTTCTTT
V: TRBV18; J: TRBJ2-5; D: TRBD2; size: -; CDR3: CASSSQLAGDETQYF; DNA: TGTGCCAGCTCATCTCAACTAGCGGGTGATGAGACCCAGTACTTC
V: TRBV4-2; J: TRBJ2-1; D: TRBD1; size: -; CDR3: CASSQVSGGSYNEQFF; DNA: TGTGCCAGCAGCCAAGTTTCAGGGGGCTCATACAATGAGCAGTTCTTC
V: TRBV7-3; J: TRBJ1-5; D: -; size: -; CDR3: CASSLPHLRGSLYQPQHF; DNA: TGTGCCAGCAGCCTGCCTCACCTCAGGGGCAGCTTATATCAGCCCCAGCATTTT
V: TRBV9; J: TRBJ2-7; D: -; size: -; CDR3: CASSAGISSSYEQYF; DNA: TGTGCCAGCAGCGCTGGGATCTCTTCGTCCTACGAGCAGTACTTC
V: TRBV28; J: TRBJ1-4; D: -; size: -; CDR3: CASKTDWSGRKLFF; DNA: TGTGCCAGCAAAACCGACTGGTCCGGGCGAAAACTGTTTTTT
V: TRBV28; J: TRBJ2-4; D: TRBD2; size: -; CDR3: CASSTGTSGRGFGTKNIQYF; DNA: TGTGCCAGCAGTACAGGGACTAGCGGGAGAGGATTCGGAACCAAAAACATTCAGTACTTC
V: TRBV11-2; J: TRBJ2-3; D: TRBD2; size: once; CDR3: CAGGAGGTDTQYF; DNA: TGTGCCGGGGGAGCGGGGGGCACAGATACGCAGTATTTT
V: TRBV18; J: TRBJ1-2; D: -; size: once; CDR3: CASSPYFGTTDGYTF; DNA: TGTGCCAGCTCACCTTATTTTGGGACCACGGATGGCTACACCTTC
V: TRBV28; J: TRBJ1-5; D: TRBD1; size: once; CDR3: CASSLSQGGYQPQHF; DNA: TGTGCCAGCAGTTTATCACAGGGGGGTTATCAGCCCCAGCATTTT
V: TRBV15; J: TRBJ1-2; D: TRBD1; size: -; CDR3: CATSRDRQGAGGYTF; DNA: TGTGCCACCAGCAGAGATAGACAGGGGGCGGGTGGCTACACCTTC
V: TRBV28; J: TRBJ2-1; D: -; size: -; CDR3: CASSLGGRGFF; DNA: TGTGCCAGCAGTTTGGGGGGCAGAGGGTTCTTC
V: TRBV19; J: TRBJ1-4; D: -; size: -; CDR3: CASSPWAIRGEKLFF; DNA: TGTGCCAGTAGTCCCTGGGCAATAAGGGGTGAAAAACTGTTTTTT
V: TRBV5-1; J: TRBJ1-1; D: -; size: -; CDR3: CASSRGALATEAFF; DNA: TGCGCCAGCAGCCGGGGGGCCTTGGCCACTGAAGCTTTCTTT
V: TRBV28; J: TRBJ2-7; D: -; size: -; CDR3: CASSLGGSSYEQYF; DNA: TGTGCCAGCAGTTTAGGAGGATCCTCCTACGAGCAGTACTTC
V: TRBV5-1; J: TRBJ2-2; D: -; size: -; CDR3: CASSRGGGTESTGELFF; DNA: TGCGCCAGCAGCCGGGGAGGCGGGACGGAGTCCACCGGGGAGCTGTTTTTT
V: TRBV5-1; J: TRBJ2-3; D: -; size: -; CDR3: CASSAGGPPDTQYF; DNA: TGCGCCAGCAGCGCCGGGGGACCCCCAGATACGCAGTATTTT
V: TRBV5-1; J: TRBJ1-3; D: TRBD1; size: -; CDR3: CASSFLTGAEDTIYF; DNA: TGCGCCAGCAGCTTTTTGACAGGGGCAGAGGACACCATATATTTT
V: TRBV5-1; J: TRBJ2-7; D: TRBD1; size: -; CDR3: CASSLRQGAVEQYF; DNA: TGCGCCAGCAGCTTGAGGCAGGGGGCGGTTGAGCAGTACTTC
V: TRBV10-3; J: TRBJ2-3; D: -; size: -; CDR3: CAISESTAGGDTQYF; DNA: TGTGCCATCAGTGAGTCGACGGCCGGGGGAGATACGCAGTATTTT
V: TRBV7-3; J: TRBJ2-3; D: -; size: -; CDR3: CASSLGVSGSTDTQYF; DNA: TGTGCCAGCAGCTTAGGTGTAAGTGGTAGCACAGATACGCAGTATTTT
V: TRBV6-1; J: TRBJ2-7; D: -; size: -; CDR3: CASSDKVPYEQYF; DNA: TGTGCCAGCAGTGATAAGGTCCCCTACGAGCAGTACTTC
V: TRBV27; J: TRBJ2-2; D: -; size: -; CDR3: CASSFQGPPNTGELFF; DNA: TGTGCCAGCAGTTTTCAGGGTCCCCCGAACACCGGGGAGCTGTTTTTT
V: TRBV15; J: TRBJ2-7; D: TRBD2; size: -; CDR3: CATSRGSSGGPYEQYF; DNA: TGTGCCACCAGCAGGGGATCTAGCGGGGGACCCTACGAGCAGTACTTC